This TCR beta chain comes out of a study of CD8 T cells in Susac syndrome. The CDR3 runs 13 residues. With 2 bases removed from V and 1 base from J, the gap between germline ends came to 5 bases. Germline V CDR1 and CDR2: MNHEY, SMNVEV (reference sequence). An input of roughly 0.45 to 1 ug of RNA was subjected to reverse transcription using random hexamers. MiXCR, run by TCRdb on the immunoSEQ multiplex PCR reads, gives a single entry per CDR3 protein. The sample holds some 130,000 distinct CDR3 sequences, 85% to 95% seen once. As regards this clonotype: Its antigen remains unknown.

Study-level findings and limits: Around 16 Susac-specific public clones were found in total CD8+ repertoires and about five in CD8+ TEMRA repertoires.

The clonotype comes from a human donor with Susac syndrome. The chain has TRBV27 and TRBJ1-1; no firm D call. Sequencing used CD8+ T cells from PBMCs. For the CDR3, the DNA is TGTGCCAGCAGTTTACAGCAGAACACTGAAGCTTTCTTT. It encodes CASSLQQNTEAFF.